The TCR beta chain described here comes from a study of blood T cell repertoires in COVID-19. Study-level information: Researchers got acute and convalescent COVID-19 samples from the United States, Italy and Spain.

Study members were between roughly 18 and 100 years old and lived in fewer than 30 US regions. Clinical histories supplied by participants themselves formed the basis of cohort assignment. Donors in Cohort 3 who had recovered were those with two negative PCRs, healthcare professional clearance, or resolution of their symptoms. In germline, CDR1 is SQVTM, CDR2 ANQGSEA. The CDR3 loop spans 13 amino acids. Trimming took off 0 bases at V and 8 bases at J, with 13 bases between the two ends. Sequencing used immunoSEQ multiplex PCR; TCRdb keeps in-frame clones, though not all of them. The profile shows 180,000 or so clones, 89% of them singletons.

The TCR originated in a young woman who had recovered from COVID-19. The sample consisted of PBMCs or T cells enriched from blood (not recorded which). The chain carries TRBV29-1 and TRBJ1-2; unclear D gene. DNA of the CDR3: TGCAGCGTTGAAGAAGAGGGTGGCCGGGGCTACACCTTC. Protein product: CSVEEEGGRGYTF.